This passage covers 24 T cell receptor beta chains from one sample sequenced in a study of CD8 T cells in Susac syndrome. RNA, at about 0.45 to 1 ug, was reverse transcribed with random hexamers. TCRdb called the immunoSEQ multiplex PCR reads again in MiXCR, with one record for every CDR3 protein. The data hold some 150,000 distinct CDR3 sequences, with approximately 94% observed a single time. The source material was CD4+ T cells from PBMCs. The receptors derive from a human donor with Susac syndrome.

In DNA, the CDR3 is TGTGCCAGCAGTTCTACAGGGGGTGGAAACACCATATATTTT. Translated, it gives CASSSTGGGNTIYF. This chain connects TRBV25-1 to TRBJ1-3, with 8 bases fitting TRBD1. The junction had 3 bases not matched to a gene; V was cut back by 5 bases and J by 3 bases. Germline CDR1 is MGHDK and CDR2 is SYGVNS. The CDR3 loop spans 14 amino acids.

The V call is TRBV3-1, the J call TRBJ1-1, with TRBD1 as a possible D gene (5 bases). Germline CDR1 is LGHDT and CDR2 is YNNKEL (reference sequence). This CDR3 contains 14 residues. Trimming took 6 bases from V and 5 from J, leaving 16 bases between them. CDR3 nucleotides: TGTGCCAGCAGTCCTCGGGACTCGAGAACTGAAGCTTTCTTT. Translating gives CASSPRDSRTEAFF.

V and J are TRBV18 and TRBJ1-5; no clear D gene. V lost 3 bases to trimming and J lost 3 bases, with 6 bases between them. The CDR3 has 13 amino acids. CDR1 is KGHSH and CDR2 is LQKENI in the germline V gene. CDR3 bases: TGTGCCAGCTCACCCGGCGACAATCAGCCCCAGCATTTT. It yields the protein CASSPGDNQPQHF.

The rearrangement links TRBV29-1 to TRBJ1-2, with 8 bases that match TRBD1. Germline CDR1 and CDR2: SQVTM and ANQGSEA. The J segment lost 2 bases and the V segment lost 7 bases, leaving 6 bases of the junction unmatched. There are 13 residues in the CDR3. This CDR3 reads CSAENRGNYGYTF. Written as DNA, the CDR3 is TGCAGCGCGGAGAACAGGGGGAACTATGGCTACACCTTC.

The CDR3 sequence: CASSSTQGAVAETQYF. The CDR3, as DNA: TGCGCCAGCAGCTCGACCCAGGGGGCGGTCGCAGAGACCCAGTACTTC. The rearrangement joins TRBV5-1 to TRBJ2-5; TRBD1 matches at 8 bases. Looked up from germline, CDR1 is SGHRS and CDR2 is YFSETQ. The CDR3 length is 16 residues. J lost 4 bases, V lost 3 bases, and 11 bases had no gene match.

The chain couples TRBV25-1 to TRBJ2-7, with 9 bases lining up with TRBD1. The CDR3 runs 16 residues. Trimming took 3 bases from V and 3 from J; bases not matched to a gene: 9. Germline loops: CDR1 MGHDK, CDR2 SYGVNS. The CDR3 DNA is TGTGCCAGCAGTGAGGTCGGTCGGGGACAGGGCTACGAGCAGTACTTC. Translating gives CASSEVGRGQGYEQYF.

The chain joins TRBV7-9 to TRBJ2-1; 9 bases map to TRBD2. The ends lost 5 bases at V and 8 bases at J; junction bases unmatched: 7. CDR3 length equals 14 residues. Germline CDR1 is SEHNR and CDR2 is FQNEAQ (reference sequence). This chain's CDR3 is CASSPLAGSDEQFF. The CDR3 DNA sequence: TGTGCCAGCAGCCCGCTAGCGGGGAGCGATGAGCAGTTCTTC. The whole variable domain, remainder taken from reference TRBV7-9 and TRBJ2-1, is DTGVSQNPRHKITKRGQNVTFRCDPISEHNRLYWYRQTLGQGPEFLTYFQNEAQLEKSRLLSDRFSAERPKGSFSTLEIQRTEQGDSAMYLCASSPLAGSDEQFFGPGTRLTVL.

V gene TRBV14 combines with J gene TRBJ2-7; no clear D gene. Deletions cut 3 bases from V and 5 bases from J, with 8 bases between. Germline lookup yields CDR1 SGHDN and CDR2 FVKESK. The CDR3 has 12 amino acids. This CDR3 reads CASSQARNEQYF. CDR3 sequence (DNA): TGTGCCAGCAGCCAGGCCCGTAACGAGCAGTACTTC. The full variable domain, rest sourced from reference TRBV14 and TRBJ2-7, is EAGVTQFPSHSVIEKGQTVTLRCDPISGHDNLYWYRRVMGKEIKFLLHFVKESKQDESGMPNNRFLAERTGGTYSTLKVQPAELEDSGVYFCASSQARNEQYFGPGTRLTVT.

Only a few counts were recorded for this clonotype. V usage is TRBV6-5 and J usage is TRBJ1-2, with D unresolved. V gave up 8 bases and J gave up 2 bases, with 12 bases separating them. The CDR3 spans 13 residues. Germline-derived CDR1 and CDR2 are MNHEY and SVGAGI. The CDR3 coding sequence is TGTGCCAGCTCGGACGGAGCCAACTATGGCTACACCTTC. Translating gives CASSDGANYGYTF.

This clonotype has only one observation. The DNA of the CDR3 is TGTGCCAGCAGTCCCCCCACATTAGATACGCAGTATTTT. Residues: CASSPPTLDTQYF. J is TRBJ2-3 and V is TRBV6-6, with no clear D. With 5 bases removed from V and 5 bases from J, the gap between germline ends came to 11 bases. Per the germline V gene, CDR1 is MNHNY and CDR2 is SVGAGI (reference sequence). The CDR3 has 13 amino acids.

The rearrangement joins TRBV9 to TRBJ1-5; 7 bases are a match to TRBD1. The CDR3 has 14 residues. V trimming: 4 bases; J trimming: 2 bases; junction bases outside the gene matches: 3. Germline-derived CDR1 and CDR2 are SGDLS and YYNGEE. The CDR3 here is CASSYGTGNQPQHF. The CDR3 DNA reads as TGTGCCAGCAGCTACGGGACAGGCAATCAGCCCCAGCATTTT.

The chain couples TRBV12-3 or TRBV12-4 to TRBJ2-7; TRBD1 is a possible D gene (6 bases). CDR3 size: 17 residues. V gave up 5 bases and J gave up 2 bases, with 22 bases separating them. CDR3 sequence (DNA): TGTGCCAGCAGTCTAGATAGTTGGCTTGACAGGCCCTACGAGCAGTACTTC. Translated, it gives CASSLDSWLDRPYEQYF.

V gene TRBV27 combines with J gene TRBJ2-1; 12 bases map to TRBD2. The germline V gene has CDR1 MNHEY and CDR2 SMNVEV (reference sequence). Losses at the gene ends were 6 bases for V and 8 bases for J; bases not matched to a gene: 8. The CDR3 runs to 15 residues. The CDR3 region is CASRPLAGGQDEQFF. The CDR3 DNA sequence: TGTGCCAGCAGGCCCCTAGCGGGGGGGCAGGATGAGCAGTTCTTC.

The gene calls are TRBV29-1 and TRBJ1-2; D call uncertain. Trimming stripped 4 bases from V and 2 bases from J, with 14 bases between. CDR1 is SQVTM and CDR2 is ANQGSEA in the germline V gene. This CDR3 region has 14 residues. The CDR3 DNA is TGCAGCGTTGGAGGTCGCCAGACCAACTATGGCTACACCTTC. Its protein is CSVGGRQTNYGYTF.

The chain has TRBV18 and TRBJ2-3; D possibly matches TRBD1 or TRBD2 (5 bases each). The CDR3 is made up of 15 amino acids. In germline, CDR1 is KGHSH, CDR2 LQKENI. The V and J ends lost 2 bases and 9 bases respectively, with 18 bases between them. The CDR3 loop reads CASSPLGERLETQYF. CDR3 nucleotide sequence: TGTGCCAGCTCACCATTGGGGGAACGCCTGGAGACGCAGTATTTT. Full variable domain (outside the CDR3, taken from reference TRBV18 and TRBJ2-3): NAGVMQNPRHLVRRRGQEARLRCSPMKGHSHVYWYRQLPEEGLKFMVYLQKENIIDESGMPKERFSAEFPKEGPSILRIQQVVRGDSAAYFCASSPLGERLETQYFGPGTRLTVL.

The chain combines TRBV4-1 with TRBJ1-4; the match to TRBD1 covers 8 bases. The CDR3 extends over 15 amino acids. V lost 3 bases, J lost 9 bases, and 9 bases stayed unmatched. Germline lookup yields CDR1 MGHRA and CDR2 YSYEKL. As DNA, the CDR3 is TGCGCCAGCAGCCAGCCCCGACAGGGGAGTCAAAAACTGTTTTTT. Encoded protein: CASSQPRQGSQKLFF.

The V and J genes are TRBV18 and TRBJ1-1; D ambiguous. The CDR3 contains 15 residues. Germline V gene lookup returns CDR1 KGHSH and CDR2 LQKENI. V shed 4 bases and J shed 2 bases, with 14 bases lying between them. The CDR3 loop is CASSRMAQQNTEAFF. The DNA of the CDR3 is TGTGCCAGCTCACGAATGGCACAGCAAAACACTGAAGCTTTCTTT.

The chain carries TRBV11-2 and TRBJ2-1; D uncertain. Germline V gene sequence: CDR1 SGHAT, CDR2 FQNNGV. The CDR3 contains 13 residues. The V end was cut by 2 bases, the J end by 10 bases, with 12 bases between. CDR3 loop: CASSLNLVGEQFF. The CDR3, as DNA: TGTGCCAGCAGCTTAAATTTGGTCGGGGAGCAGTTCTTC.

The CDR3 coding sequence is TGCGCCAGCAGATTTAGCGGGAGGGGCTACAATGAGCAGTTCTTC. Protein: CASRFSGRGYNEQFF. V gene TRBV5-1 combines with J gene TRBJ2-1; TRBD2 agrees at 11 bases. With V trimmed by 5 bases and J by 3 bases, 4 bases remained unmatched. The CDR3 has 15 residues. The germline V gene encodes CDR1 SGHRS and CDR2 YFSETQ.

The CDR3 coding sequence is TGCGCCAGCAGCTTGGATGTGGGGGGTAAGCCCCAGCATTTT. As protein: CASSLDVGGKPQHF. The rearrangement uses TRBV5-1 and TRBJ1-5; D possibly corresponds to TRBD1 (5 bases). The CDR3 sequence is 14 residues long. Germline V gives CDR1 SGHRS, CDR2 YFSETQ. V lost 0 bases and J lost 8, with 12 bases in between.

The chain combines TRBV20-1 with TRBJ2-7, with 7 bases matching TRBD2. Unmatched junction bases numbered 1, after V lost 0 bases and J lost 2 bases. The CDR3 is 13 amino acids. Germline lookup yields CDR1 DFQATT and CDR2 SNEGSKA (reference sequence). DNA for the CDR3: TGCAGTGCTAGAGACCTAGCGGCCTACGAGCAGTACTTC. It yields the protein CSARDLAAYEQYF.

This clonotype occurred once. The chain employs TRBV23-1 and TRBJ1-1; D ambiguous. TRBV23-1 is identified as an open reading frame with a role that is uncertain. CDR3 size: 16 residues. The V and J ends lost 2 bases and 5 bases respectively, with 18 bases between them. CDR3 coding DNA: TGCGCCAGCAGTCAACCGAGGCAGGTAAAGGTGACTGAAGCTTTCTTT. It yields the protein CASSQPRQVKVTEAFF.

The rearrangement links TRBV2 to TRBJ2-7; TRBD1 matches at 7 bases. V dropped 6 bases and J dropped 5; count of bases not matched to a gene: 7. The CDR3 sequence is 13 residues long. The germline CDR1 and CDR2 sequences are SNHLY and FYNNEI. The CDR3 loop is CASRYTGANEQYF. For the CDR3, the DNA is TGTGCCAGCAGATATACAGGGGCCAACGAGCAGTACTTC.

This clonotype was recorded once. This chain uses TRBV4-1 with TRBJ2-4, with 7 bases fitting TRBD2. Per germline, CDR1 MGHRA and CDR2 YSYEKL. The CDR3 runs 15 residues. V dropped 0 bases and J dropped 6; count of bases not matched to a gene: 5. DNA of the CDR3: TGCGCCAGCAGCCAAGAGGGGGGGAGGCCAAACATTCAGTACTTC. Its translation is CASSQEGGRPNIQYF.